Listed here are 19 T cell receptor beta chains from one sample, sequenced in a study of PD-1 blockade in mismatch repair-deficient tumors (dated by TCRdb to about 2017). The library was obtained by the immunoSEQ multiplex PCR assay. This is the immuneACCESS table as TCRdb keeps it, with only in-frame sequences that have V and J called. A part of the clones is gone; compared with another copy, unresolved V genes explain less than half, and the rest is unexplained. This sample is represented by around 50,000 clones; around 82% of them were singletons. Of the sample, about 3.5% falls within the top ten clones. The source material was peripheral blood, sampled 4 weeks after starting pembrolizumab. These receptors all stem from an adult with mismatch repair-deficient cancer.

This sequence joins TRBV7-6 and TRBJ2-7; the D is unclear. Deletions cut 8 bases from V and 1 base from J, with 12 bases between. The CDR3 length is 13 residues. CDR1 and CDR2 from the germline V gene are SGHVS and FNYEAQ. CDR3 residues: CASESRNSYEQYF. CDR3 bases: TGTGCCAGCGAAAGCAGGAATTCCTACGAGCAGTACTTC.

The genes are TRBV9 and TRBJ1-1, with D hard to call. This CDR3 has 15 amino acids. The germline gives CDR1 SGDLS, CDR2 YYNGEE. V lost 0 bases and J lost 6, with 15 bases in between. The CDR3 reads CASSVGVQVVSEAFF. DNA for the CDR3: TGTGCCAGCAGCGTAGGTGTGCAGGTGGTCTCTGAAGCTTTCTTT.

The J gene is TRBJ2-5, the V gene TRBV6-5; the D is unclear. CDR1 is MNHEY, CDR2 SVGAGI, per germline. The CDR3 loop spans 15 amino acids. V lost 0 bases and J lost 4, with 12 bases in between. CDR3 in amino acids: CASSYSIDEAETQYF. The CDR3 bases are TGTGCCAGCAGTTACTCGATAGATGAAGCAGAGACCCAGTACTTC.

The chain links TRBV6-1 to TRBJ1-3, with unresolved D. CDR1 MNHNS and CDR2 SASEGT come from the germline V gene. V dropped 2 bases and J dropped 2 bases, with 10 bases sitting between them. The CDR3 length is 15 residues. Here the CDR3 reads CASSEMWTAGNTIYF. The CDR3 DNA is TGTGCCAGCAGTGAAATGTGGACGGCTGGAAACACCATATATTTT.

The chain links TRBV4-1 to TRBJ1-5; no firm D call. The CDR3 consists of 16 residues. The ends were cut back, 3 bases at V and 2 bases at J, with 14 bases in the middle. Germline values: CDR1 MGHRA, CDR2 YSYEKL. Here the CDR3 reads CASSQERTVGNQPQHF. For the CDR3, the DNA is TGCGCCAGCAGCCAGGAGCGTACAGTCGGCAATCAGCCCCAGCATTTT.

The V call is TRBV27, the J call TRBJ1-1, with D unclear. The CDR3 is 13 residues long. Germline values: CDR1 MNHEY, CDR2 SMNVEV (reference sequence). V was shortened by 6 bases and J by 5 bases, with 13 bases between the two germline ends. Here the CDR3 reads CASRPRRRTEAFF. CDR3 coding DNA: TGTGCCAGCAGACCAAGGAGAAGAACTGAAGCTTTCTTT.

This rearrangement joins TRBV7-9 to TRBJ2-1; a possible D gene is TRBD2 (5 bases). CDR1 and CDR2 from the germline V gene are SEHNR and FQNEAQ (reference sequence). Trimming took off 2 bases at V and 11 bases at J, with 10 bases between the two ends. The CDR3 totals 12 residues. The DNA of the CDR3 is TGTGCCAGCAGCTTAACTGGGAGTAAGCAGTTCTTC. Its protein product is CASSLTGSKQFF.

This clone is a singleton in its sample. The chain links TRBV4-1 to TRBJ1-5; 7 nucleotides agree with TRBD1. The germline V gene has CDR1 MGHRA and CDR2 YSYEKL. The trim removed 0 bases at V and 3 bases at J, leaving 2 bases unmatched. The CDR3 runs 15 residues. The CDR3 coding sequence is TGCGCCAGCAGCCAAGATGGGACAGACAATCAGCCCCAGCATTTT. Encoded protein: CASSQDGTDNQPQHF.

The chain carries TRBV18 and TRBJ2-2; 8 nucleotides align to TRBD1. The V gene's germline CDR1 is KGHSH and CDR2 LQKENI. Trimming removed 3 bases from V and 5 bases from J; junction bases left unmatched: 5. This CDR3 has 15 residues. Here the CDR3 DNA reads TGTGCCAGCTCACCCGGGACAGGAGGAACCGGGGAGCTGTTTTTT. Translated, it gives CASSPGTGGTGELFF.

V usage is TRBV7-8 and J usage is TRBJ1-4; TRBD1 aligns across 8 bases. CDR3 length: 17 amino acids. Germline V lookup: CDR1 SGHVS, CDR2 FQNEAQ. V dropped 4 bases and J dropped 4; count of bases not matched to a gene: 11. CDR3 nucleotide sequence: TGTGCCAGCAGCTCCATTCAAGGACAGGGAGTTAATGAAAAACTGTTTTTT. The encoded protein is CASSSIQGQGVNEKLFF.

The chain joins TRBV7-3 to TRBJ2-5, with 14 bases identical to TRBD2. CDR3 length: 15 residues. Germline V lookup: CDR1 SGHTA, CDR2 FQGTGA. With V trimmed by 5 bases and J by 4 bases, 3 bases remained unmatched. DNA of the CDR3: TGTGCCAGCAGCACGACTAGCGGGAGGGGAGAGACCCAGTACTTC. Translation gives CASSTTSGRGETQYF.

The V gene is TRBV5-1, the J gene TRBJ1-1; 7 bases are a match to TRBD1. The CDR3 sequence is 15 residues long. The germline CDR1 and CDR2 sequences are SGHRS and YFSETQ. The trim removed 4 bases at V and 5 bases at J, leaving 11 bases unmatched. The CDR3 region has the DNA TGCGCCAGCAGCATGCTCCAGGGGGTTGGGACTGAAGCTTTCTTT. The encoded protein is CASSMLQGVGTEAFF.

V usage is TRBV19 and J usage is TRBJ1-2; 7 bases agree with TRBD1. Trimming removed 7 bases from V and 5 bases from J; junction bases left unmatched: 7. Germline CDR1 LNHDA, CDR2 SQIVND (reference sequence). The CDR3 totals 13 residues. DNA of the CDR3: TGTGCCAGTAAGGGGGCAGGGACGTATGGCTACACCTTC. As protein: CASKGAGTYGYTF. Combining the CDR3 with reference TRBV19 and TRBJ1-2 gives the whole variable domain DGGITQSPKYLFRKEGQNVTLSCEQNLNHDAMYWYRQDPGQGLRLIYYSQIVNDFQKGDIAEGYSVSREKKESFPLTVTSAQKNPTAFYLCASKGAGTYGYTFGSGTRLTVV.

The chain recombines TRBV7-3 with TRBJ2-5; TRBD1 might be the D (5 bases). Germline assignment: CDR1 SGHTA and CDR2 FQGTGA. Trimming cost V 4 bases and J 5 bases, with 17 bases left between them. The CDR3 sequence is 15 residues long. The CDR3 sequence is CASSYAGADGETQYF. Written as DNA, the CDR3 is TGTGCCAGCAGCTACGCTGGGGCAGACGGGGAGACCCAGTACTTC.

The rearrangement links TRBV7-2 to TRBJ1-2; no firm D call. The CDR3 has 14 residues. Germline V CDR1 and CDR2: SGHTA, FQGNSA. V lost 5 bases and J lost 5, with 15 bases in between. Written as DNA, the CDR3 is TGTGCCAGCAGCGAAAGCCCCGCGGAGTATGGCTACACCTTC. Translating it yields CASSESPAEYGYTF.

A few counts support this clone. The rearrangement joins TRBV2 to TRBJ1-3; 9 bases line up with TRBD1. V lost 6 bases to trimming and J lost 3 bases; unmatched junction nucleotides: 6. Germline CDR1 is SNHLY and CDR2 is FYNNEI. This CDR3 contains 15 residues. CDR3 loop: CASSQQGAGGNTIYF. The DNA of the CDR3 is TGTGCCAGCAGCCAACAGGGGGCCGGTGGAAACACCATATATTTT.

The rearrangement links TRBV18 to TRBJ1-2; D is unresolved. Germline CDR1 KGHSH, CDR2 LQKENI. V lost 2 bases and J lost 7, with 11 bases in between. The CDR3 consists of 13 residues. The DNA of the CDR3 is TGTGCCAGCTCACCATCCGAGGTAGCTGGCTACACCTTC. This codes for CASSPSEVAGYTF.

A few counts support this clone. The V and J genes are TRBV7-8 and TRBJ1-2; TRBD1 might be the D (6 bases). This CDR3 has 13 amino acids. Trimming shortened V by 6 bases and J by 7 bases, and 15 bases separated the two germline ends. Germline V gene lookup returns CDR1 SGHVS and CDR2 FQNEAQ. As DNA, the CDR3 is TGTGCCAGCAGACCTACAGGGAGTCGTGGCTACACCTTC. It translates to CASRPTGSRGYTF.

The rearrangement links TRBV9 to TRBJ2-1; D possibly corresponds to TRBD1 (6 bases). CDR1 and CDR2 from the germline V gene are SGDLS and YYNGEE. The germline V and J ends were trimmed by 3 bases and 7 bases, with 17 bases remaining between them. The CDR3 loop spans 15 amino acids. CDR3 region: CASSEQGPLFNEQFF. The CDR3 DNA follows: TGTGCCAGCAGCGAACAGGGTCCTCTATTTAATGAGCAGTTCTTC.